The rows below give T cell receptor beta chains drawn from one sample of a study of cytomegalovirus exposure and HLA in healthy donors. Sequencing used immunoSEQ multiplex PCR; TCRdb keeps in-frame clones, though not all of them. The data show some 140,000 clones, with around 84% seen just once and over 5% held by the top ten. The sequencing input was PBMCs. These receptors were collected from a woman between 35 and 50 years old in good health and CMV-seropositive. Both conserved end residues are part of each CDR3. Fields, in order: clone size, J gene, V gene, D gene, CDR3 protein, CDR3 DNA. D genes are given only for firm matches. Rows may omit the clone size; those that give it use once, few, many or a size class.

abundance: NA; j_gene: TRBJ2-7; v_gene: TRBV6-5; d_gene: NA; CDR3aa: CASGRTATGEQYF; CDR3nt: TGTGCCAGCGGAAGGACAGCTACCGGCGAGCAGTACTTC
abundance: NA; j_gene: TRBJ1-5; v_gene: TRBV4-1; d_gene: NA; CDR3aa: CASSLMGEGQPQHF; CDR3nt: TGCGCCAGCAGCCTCATGGGGGAGGGCCAGCCCCAGCATTTT
abundance: NA; j_gene: TRBJ2-1; v_gene: TRBV5-1; d_gene: NA; CDR3aa: CASSLSRSGEQFF; CDR3nt: TGCGCCAGCAGCTTAAGTCGGTCGGGGGAGCAGTTCTTC
abundance: NA; j_gene: TRBJ2-3; v_gene: TRBV28; d_gene: NA; CDR3aa: CASRDTRGSTDTQYF; CDR3nt: TGTGCCAGCAGAGATACAAGGGGCTCCACAGATACGCAGTATTTT
abundance: NA; j_gene: TRBJ2-7; v_gene: TRBV29-1; d_gene: NA; CDR3aa: CSARRSPAGEQYF; CDR3nt: TGCAGCGCCCGACGATCCCCCGCGGGCGAGCAGTACTTC
abundance: few; j_gene: TRBJ2-7; v_gene: TRBV10-3; d_gene: TRBD2; CDR3aa: CAISFKREYEQYF; CDR3nt: TGTGCCATCAGTTTTAAGCGGGAGTATGAGCAGTACTTC
abundance: NA; j_gene: TRBJ1-1; v_gene: TRBV18; d_gene: NA; CDR3aa: CASSPGQGGTEAFF; CDR3nt: TGTGCCAGCTCACCAGGGCAGGGAGGCACTGAAGCTTTCTTT
abundance: once; j_gene: TRBJ2-1; v_gene: TRBV10-1; d_gene: TRBD2; CDR3aa: CASSEIAGGPNNEQFF; CDR3nt: TGCGCCAGCAGTGAAATAGCGGGAGGGCCGAACAATGAGCAGTTCTTC
abundance: NA; j_gene: TRBJ2-3; v_gene: TRBV11-3; d_gene: NA; CDR3aa: CASSLDARGTQYF; CDR3nt: TGTGCCAGCAGCTTAGATGCGAGAGGGACGCAGTATTTT
abundance: NA; j_gene: TRBJ1-5; v_gene: TRBV5-1; d_gene: TRBD1; CDR3aa: CASSLGGTGGQPQHF; CDR3nt: TGCGCCAGCAGCTTGGGAGGGACAGGGGGTCAGCCCCAGCATTTT
abundance: NA; j_gene: TRBJ2-5; v_gene: TRBV7-6; d_gene: TRBD1; CDR3aa: CASSFSGGFEETQYF; CDR3nt: TGTGCCAGCAGCTTCTCAGGGGGTTTTGAGGAGACCCAGTACTTC
abundance: NA; j_gene: TRBJ1-1; v_gene: TRBV7-2; d_gene: NA; CDR3aa: CASSLATGYTEAFF; CDR3nt: TGTGCCAGCAGCTTAGCGACCGGGTACACTGAAGCTTTCTTT
abundance: NA; j_gene: TRBJ2-5; v_gene: TRBV28; d_gene: TRBD1; CDR3aa: CASSSPGQVPFQYF; CDR3nt: TGTGCCAGCAGTTCCCCGGGACAGGTTCCCTTCCAGTACTTC
abundance: NA; j_gene: TRBJ1-1; v_gene: TRBV5-1; d_gene: TRBD1; CDR3aa: CASSYGQGRAEAFF; CDR3nt: TGCGCCAGCAGCTACGGACAGGGGAGGGCTGAAGCTTTCTTT
abundance: NA; j_gene: TRBJ2-7; v_gene: TRBV4-1; d_gene: NA; CDR3aa: CASSQEPGTFSSYEQYF; CDR3nt: TGCGCCAGCAGCCAAGAGCCCGGGACATTTAGCTCCTACGAGCAGTACTTC